Detailed here is one TCR beta chain. Its antigen remains undetermined. Base quality data are lacking; no much larger clone is found one base away. The data were obtained in a study of cytomegalovirus exposure and HLA in healthy donors (dated by TCRdb to 2015 to 2018). About the study as a whole: An earlier analysis of some 620 of the donors reported about 300 Gb of sequence data and about 120 million unique TCR beta sequences obtained from about 200 million T cells. Approximately 300 gigabases of sequencing data and around 88 million unique TCR sequences made up an early release that covered around 640 HLA-typed donors. Among the approximately 430 genotyped donors, under 90% belonged to the genetic ancestry cluster associated with self-reported Caucasian donors. The aim of the study was to test whether cataloging public T cell receptors could identify signatures of past pathogen exposure. The study used immunosequencing to profile the T cell repertoires of about 670 subjects and linked those repertoires to cytomegalovirus serostatus. Along with the approximately 650-subject first cohort, a separate validation cohort of some 130 different subjects was used. High-throughput TCR immunosequencing, statistical association of individual TCRs with disease status, and machine learning were combined to predict cytomegalovirus infection status. A later analysis re-analyzed previously published TCR beta repertoires from about 730 donors and added high-resolution HLA genotyping to study TCR occurrence patterns. Rather than drawing on any new phenotypic data, the later analysis identified candidate immune exposures from TCR beta sequences and the way those sequences occurred across donors. To decide whether each TCR beta V gene segment behaved as functional or pseudogenic, an earlier analysis of 587 of the donors relied on high-throughput TCR beta sequencing. Donor age, sex, ethnicity and CMV serostatus were collected together with the repertoire data. Genome-wide SNP genotypes for about 65% of the roughly 670 donors were used in a later genetic analysis, which treated that subset as a discovery cohort. All discovery cohort repertoires had been generated on a single sequencing platform. Both class I and class II loci were covered by HLA typing, at four-digit resolution. Typing coverage differed by locus: A, B, C, DRB1 and DQB1 were typed in roughly 620-630 donors, DQA1 in approximately 520, DPA1 in 600 to 610, and DPB1 in just under 490. Because of strong linkage in the cohort, four to six DR-DQ haplotypes were treated as single units for association and clustering. Across some 400 genotyped donors of the cohort, an average of about 240,000 unique TCR beta nucleotide sequences per donor were sequenced, and approximately 17% of those sequences were non-productive.

Clipping removes 4 bases from V and 5 bases from J, with 5 as the unmatched junction base count. The CDR3 runs 14 amino acids, cysteine and phenylalanine included. CDR3 DNA is the only sequence kept; it has 42 bases, read in frame from the first base. From the germline V gene (reference sequence), CDR1 is SGHNT and CDR2 is YYREEE. The cohort was made up of several hundred healthy bone marrow donors. At the time of sampling, every cohort member was nominally healthy, though immune exposures that went unrecorded were likely present. The donor was CMV seronegative and belonged to the group of roughly 330 seronegative cohort members. A peripheral blood sample was provided by each donor, and peripheral blood mononuclear cells were used for TCR beta sequencing. The Qiagen DNeasy Blood Extraction Kit was used to extract genomic DNA from the blood cell samples. The library was prepared using the immunoSEQ multiplex PCR assay. A mixture of 60 forward primers for TCR Vbeta segments and 13 reverse primers for TCR Jbeta segments was used in the multiplex PCR. Amplification of the CDR3 region of rearranged TCR beta genes was performed with a multiplex PCR assay on genomic DNA. The Illumina HiSeq System was used to sequence the amplified TCR beta libraries as 87-base-pair reads. In the authors' own workflow: A later analysis counted tens of millions of unique TCR beta chains across the 666 repertoires, and 10 million to 11 million of these chains were shared by at least two donors. To remove PCR and sequencing errors, raw reads were error-corrected and collapsed into unique sequences using a nearest-neighbor algorithm that merged closely related sequences. CDR3 sequences were aligned to IMGT reference sequences to assign V, D and J gene segments. Each retained sequence needed at least a six-nucleotide match to both a V gene segment and a J gene segment. A rearrangement counted as productive if the CDR3 had no stop codons and remained in frame with V and J, and every other rearrangement counted as non-productive. Following IMGT convention, CDR3 was defined as the stretch from the second conserved V-encoded cysteine to the conserved J-encoded phenylalanine. The earlier analysis of around 640 of the donors excluded sequences that lacked an unambiguous match to a single V gene segment. An earlier analysis of approximately 590 of the donors called V segments functional above 56.7% productive rearrangements and segregating when the between-donor standard deviation exceeded 5%. A statistical classification framework was developed to diagnose cytomegalovirus status using the catalog of TCR beta chain sequences. A later analysis assigned V and J genes by comparing TCR nucleotide sequences with IMGT/GENE-DB human TR gene sequences. Using the TCRdist pipeline, a later analysis assigned CDR3 sequences along with most-parsimonious VDJ recombination scenarios. In a later analysis, each TCR beta chain was defined by its CDR3 amino acid sequence together with its V-gene family, and reads without a unique V-gene family were excluded. A later analysis removed several hundred highly shared, low-generation-probability nucleotide sequences to deal with suspected cross-contamination and a sequencing artifact. In a later analysis, a clonal expansion index was calculated for each public chain from normalized within-repertoire ranks of inferred template counts. A later analysis computed generation probabilities with a VDJ recombination model fitted to out-of-frame rearrangements, and checked the results against IGoR. In a later analysis, TCR-TCR, TCR-HLA and TCR-CMV co-occurrence was scored with hypergeometric tests, and a repertoire-size bias correction was applied to TCR pairs. False discovery rates were estimated in a later analysis by permuting HLA or CMV assignments 20 times. In a later analysis, co-occurring TCRs were grouped using DBSCAN, with TCRdist sequence similarity added in when clustering inside HLA-allele-positive subsets. Co-occurrence clustering excluded repertoires with fewer than 30,000 or more than 120,000 public chains, plus five with anomalous nucleotide sharing. TCRdb limited this immuneACCESS table to in-frame rearrangements with V and J called. A share of clones is missing; checked studies link under half to unresolved V genes, and the rest is unexplained. V and J calls and clone size follow that table, whereas D and trimming were derived from the DNA. This sample has roughly 130,000 clones in its table, and 80% of those were observed once. The ten largest clones take up 3% to 3.5% of the sample.

Study-wide conclusions, independent of this receptor: Strong co-occurrence of HLA alleles, especially DR and DQ, made assigning TCR associations to individual alleles difficult. Presence/absence analyses assumed roughly uniform sequencing depth across donors, an assumption that may not hold. Because HLA typing was unavailable for some donors at each locus, only the typed subset was used in association tests. Most TCR sequences were seen in very few donors, while some public TCRs were found in many individuals. Correlated functional status among segregating V segments might reflect linkage disequilibrium, but an unknown experimental factor could not be ruled out. In a later analysis, most CMV-associated TCR beta chains were found to appear HLA-restricted, with HLA associations seemingly driven largely by CMV exposure. Over 15 rarely observed V segments, including chromosome 9 orphons, were excluded from the earlier analysis of almost 600 of the donors because counts were too low. Only TCR beta chains were sequenced in this cohort, and the absence of alpha or paired-chain data limited detectable features. In a later analysis, HLA-associated TCR beta chains were found to be more clonally expanded and to have lower generation probabilities than equally common non-associated chains. In an earlier analysis of around 500 of the donors, most TCR beta V segments appeared in productive rearrangements about 87% or about 30% of the time, broadly matching IMGT annotations. A later analysis reported that several top co-occurrence clusters appeared linked to parvovirus B19, influenza, CMV and Epstein-Barr virus. Some IMGT-functional V segments, including TRBV6-2 and TRBV6-3, could not be told apart with the 87-base-pair reads, so those segments were excluded. The classifier was reported to diagnose cytomegalovirus status with high specificity and sensitivity in both the original cohort and the validation cohort. A few of the identified cytomegalovirus-associated TCR beta chains were confirmed in vitro to be specific for cytomegalovirus antigens. In a later genetic analysis, fewer N-insertions in productive TCRs were reported among donors in an Asian-associated ancestry cluster than the 666-donor mean. In the study, around 150 TCR beta chains were listed as associated with cytomegalovirus. Immune exposure information for the cohort was limited to CMV serostatus. At a false discovery rate of 0.05, a later analysis linked approximately 18,000 TCR beta sequences to specific HLA alleles. A later analysis found that TCR association rates varied across HLA loci, with DRB1 alleles showing the most associated TCRs and HLA-C alleles the fewest. A later genetic analysis associated a missense DCLRE1C variant with V-gene and J-gene trimming of TCR beta chains, and an independent cohort replicated the association. A further reported finding was that TCR beta sequences accurately predicted the HLA-A and HLA-B alleles for most subjects in the first cohort. According to the authors, the approach could potentially be generalized to other disease states and immunological phenotypes. A cluster of highly shared sequence variants was judged likely to be a technical artifact of the sequencing pipeline.

The sequence joins TRBV5-4 to TRBJ2-5; 10 of the junction bases match TRBD1. Sequenced sample: PBMCs. This clonotype was sampled from a male donor in good health and CMV-seronegative. The nucleotide sequence is TGTGCCAGCAGCGCCCGGGACAGGGGTGAGACCCAGTACTTC. Translated, this gives CASSARDRGETQYF.